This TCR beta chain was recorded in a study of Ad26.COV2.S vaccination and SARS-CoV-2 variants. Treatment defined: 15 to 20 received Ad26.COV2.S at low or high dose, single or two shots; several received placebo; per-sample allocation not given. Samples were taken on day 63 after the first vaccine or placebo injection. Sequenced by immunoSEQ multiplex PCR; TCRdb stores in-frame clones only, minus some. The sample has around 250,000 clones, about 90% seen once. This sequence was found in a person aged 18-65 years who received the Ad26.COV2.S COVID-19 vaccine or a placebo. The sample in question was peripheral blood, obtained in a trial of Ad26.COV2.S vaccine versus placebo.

CDR3 region: CASSYGAAGHQETQYF. Here the CDR3 DNA reads TGTGCCAGCAGTTACGGGGCAGCGGGGCACCAAGAGACCCAGTACTTC. V is TRBV6-2 or TRBV6-3 and J is TRBJ2-5, with 7 bases aligning to TRBD2. After removal of 2 bases from V and 0 bases from J, the junction contained 6 bases not matched to a gene. In germline, CDR1 is MNHEY, CDR2 SVGEGT. There are 16 residues in the CDR3.